A selection of T cell receptor beta chains follows, all from one sample in a study of T cells after yellow fever vaccination. MiXCR was run by TCRdb on the 5' RACE reads, yielding one entry per CDR3 protein. The sample carries 300,000 to 400,000 distinct CDR3 sequences, around 6.4% recorded once. The material sequenced was PBMCs, taken 5 days after the yellow fever booster vaccination. The receptors here all came from a man aged 30 to 39 who received the YFV17D yellow fever vaccine. The CDR3 runs from the conserved cysteine through the conserved F or W. The order of the fields is J gene, V gene, CDR3 length, clone size, CDR3 protein. Rows may omit the clone size; those that give it use once, few, many or a size class.

j_gene: TRBJ2-5; v_gene: TRBV7-9; len: 12; abundance: many; CDR3aa: CASSPTLETQYF
j_gene: TRBJ2-1; v_gene: TRBV6-1; len: 15; abundance: few; CDR3aa: CASRSGTSGRPEQFF
j_gene: TRBJ2-7; v_gene: TRBV7-2; len: 14; abundance: many; CDR3aa: CASSVGPGFSEQYF
j_gene: TRBJ1-1; v_gene: TRBV4-3; len: 15; abundance: -; CDR3aa: CASSHSGTQNTEAFF
j_gene: TRBJ2-3; v_gene: TRBV5-1; len: 15; abundance: -; CDR3aa: CASSLARGTPDTQYF
j_gene: TRBJ2-3; v_gene: TRBV7-2; len: 16; abundance: -; CDR3aa: CASSFRLDTFTDTQYF
j_gene: TRBJ1-5; v_gene: TRBV4-3; len: 15; abundance: few; CDR3aa: CASSQDKYSNQPQHF
j_gene: TRBJ2-7; v_gene: TRBV7-9; len: 14; abundance: many; CDR3aa: CASSSTDSSYEQYF
j_gene: TRBJ1-2; v_gene: TRBV29-1; len: 13; abundance: few; CDR3aa: CSVTLEGGYGYTF
j_gene: TRBJ2-7; v_gene: TRBV28; len: 15; abundance: many; CDR3aa: CASSPPRDVPYEQYF
j_gene: TRBJ2-7; v_gene: TRBV20-1; len: 15; abundance: many; CDR3aa: CSANPVRTSSYEQYF
j_gene: TRBJ1-4; v_gene: TRBV6-5; len: 15; abundance: few; CDR3aa: CASRHSGATNEKLFF
j_gene: TRBJ2-2; v_gene: TRBV5-1; len: 15; abundance: many; CDR3aa: CASSSSGVNTGELFF
j_gene: TRBJ2-5; v_gene: TRBV28; len: 15; abundance: -; CDR3aa: CASSLRGRRQETQYF
j_gene: TRBJ1-5; v_gene: TRBV6-1; len: 16; abundance: many; CDR3aa: CASSRRQSGSNQPQHF
j_gene: TRBJ2-1; v_gene: TRBV7-9; len: 16; abundance: many; CDR3aa: CASSLDLAGVYNEQFF
j_gene: TRBJ1-1; v_gene: TRBV3-1; len: 14; abundance: -; CDR3aa: CASSLKGSRTEAFF
j_gene: TRBJ2-7; v_gene: TRBV5-1; len: 14; abundance: -; CDR3aa: CASSLALQAYEQYF
j_gene: TRBJ1-5; v_gene: TRBV7-2; len: 14; abundance: many; CDR3aa: CASSLRVGNQPQHF
j_gene: TRBJ2-3; v_gene: TRBV18; len: 15; abundance: -; CDR3aa: CASSPQTGGQDTQYF
j_gene: TRBJ2-1; v_gene: TRBV7-2; len: 15; abundance: many; CDR3aa: CASSRDRGSYNEQFF
j_gene: TRBJ2-7; v_gene: TRBV10-3; len: 14; abundance: -; CDR3aa: CAISETGRDYEQYF
j_gene: TRBJ2-7; v_gene: TRBV20-1; len: 16; abundance: -; CDR3aa: CSAGVYGGWEVHEQYF
j_gene: TRBJ1-5; v_gene: TRBV18; len: 14; abundance: few; CDR3aa: CASSPTGSDQPQHF
j_gene: TRBJ2-1; v_gene: TRBV4-3; len: 16; abundance: many; CDR3aa: CASSQDLRTGTHEQFF
j_gene: TRBJ2-1; v_gene: TRBV12-3/TRBV12-4; len: 20; abundance: -; CDR3aa: CASKHWDRGMFSPSYNEQFF
j_gene: TRBJ2-3; v_gene: TRBV7-2; len: 15; abundance: -; CDR3aa: CASSLVGRAADTQYF
j_gene: TRBJ2-2; v_gene: TRBV5-4; len: 19; abundance: -; CDR3aa: CASSLSSTTSGQNTGELFF
j_gene: TRBJ2-7; v_gene: TRBV5-1; len: 14; abundance: -; CDR3aa: CASSRQGAWYEQYF
j_gene: TRBJ2-1; v_gene: TRBV6-6; len: 11; abundance: few; CDR3aa: CASKETLSLFF
j_gene: TRBJ1-2; v_gene: TRBV15; len: 21; abundance: few; CDR3aa: CATSRDGGRVTGGGRDDGYTF